The T cell receptor beta chain described here comes from a study of T cells in localized non-small cell lung cancer. The study, taken as a whole, reports: The study sequenced only one region of the tumor. As a result, intratumor heterogeneity could not be excluded and remains possible. Increased T cell density in blood showed an association with longer overall survival. There were a median 57 of the top 100 tumor clones appearing in adjacent lung. Uninvolved adjacent lung had more T cell clonality than any other tissue, topping tumor.

Profiling relied on immunoSEQ multiplex PCR, and the TCRdb table lists in-frame clones only, not all of them. The sample has tens of thousands of clones; about four fifths are singletons. Worth noting for this clone: Antigen unknown.

The input for sequencing was peripheral blood, taken before any cancer treatment. The receptor's source is a male donor aged 60 or older with stage III squamous cell lung carcinoma.

The CDR3 reads CSVEWGQGYEQYF. The DNA for the CDR3 is TGCAGCGTTGAATGGGGACAGGGCTACGAGCAGTACTTC. The chain combines TRBV29-1 with TRBJ2-7; TRBD1 aligns across 9 bases. The CDR3 is made up of 13 amino acids. CDR1 SQVTM and CDR2 ANQGSEA come from the germline V gene. The J segment lost 3 bases and the V segment lost 2 bases, leaving 2 bases of the junction unmatched.